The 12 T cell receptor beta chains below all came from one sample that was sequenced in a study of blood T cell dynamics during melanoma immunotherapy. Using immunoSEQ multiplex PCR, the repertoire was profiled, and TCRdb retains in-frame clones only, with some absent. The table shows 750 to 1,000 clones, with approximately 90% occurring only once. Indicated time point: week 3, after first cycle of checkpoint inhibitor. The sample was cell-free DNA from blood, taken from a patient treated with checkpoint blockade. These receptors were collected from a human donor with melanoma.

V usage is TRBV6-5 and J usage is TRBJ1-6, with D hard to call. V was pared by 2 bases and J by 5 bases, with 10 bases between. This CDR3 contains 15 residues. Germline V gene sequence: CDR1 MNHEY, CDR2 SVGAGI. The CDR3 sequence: CASSYPWVDNSPLHF. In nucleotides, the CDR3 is TGTGCCAGCAGTTACCCTTGGGTCGATAATTCACCCCTCCACTTT.

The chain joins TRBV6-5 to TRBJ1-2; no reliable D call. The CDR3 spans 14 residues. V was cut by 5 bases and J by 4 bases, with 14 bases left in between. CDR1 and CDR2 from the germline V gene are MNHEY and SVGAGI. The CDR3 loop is CASSRAGEGYGYTF. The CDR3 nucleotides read TGTGCCAGCAGTCGCGCCGGGGAAGGCTATGGCTACACCTTC.

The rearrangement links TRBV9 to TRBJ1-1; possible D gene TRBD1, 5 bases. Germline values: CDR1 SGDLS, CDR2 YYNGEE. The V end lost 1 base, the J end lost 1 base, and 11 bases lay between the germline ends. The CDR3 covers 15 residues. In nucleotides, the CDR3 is TGTGCCAGCAGCGTATCGGGGACGTGGAACACTGAAGCTTTCTTT. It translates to CASSVSGTWNTEAFF.

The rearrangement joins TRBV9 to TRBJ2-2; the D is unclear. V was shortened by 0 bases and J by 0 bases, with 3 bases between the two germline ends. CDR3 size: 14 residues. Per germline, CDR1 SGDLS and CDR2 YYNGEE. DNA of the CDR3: TGTGCCAGCAGCGTAGGAACGAACACCGGGGAGCTGTTTTTT. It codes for CASSVGTNTGELFF.

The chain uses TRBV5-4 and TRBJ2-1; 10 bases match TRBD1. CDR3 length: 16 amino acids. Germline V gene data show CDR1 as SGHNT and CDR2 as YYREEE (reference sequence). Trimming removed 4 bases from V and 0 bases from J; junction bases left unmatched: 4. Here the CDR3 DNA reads TGTGCCAGCAGCCCCGGACAGGGGGTCTCCTACAATGAGCAGTTCTTC. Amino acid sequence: CASSPGQGVSYNEQFF.

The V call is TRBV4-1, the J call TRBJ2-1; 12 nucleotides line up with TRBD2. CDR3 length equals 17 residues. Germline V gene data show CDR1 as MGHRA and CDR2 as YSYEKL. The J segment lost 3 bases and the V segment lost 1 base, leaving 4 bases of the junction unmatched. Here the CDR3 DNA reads TGCGCCAGCAGCCAAGTCCCGACTAGCGGGAGCTACAATGAGCAGTTCTTC. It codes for CASSQVPTSGSYNEQFF.

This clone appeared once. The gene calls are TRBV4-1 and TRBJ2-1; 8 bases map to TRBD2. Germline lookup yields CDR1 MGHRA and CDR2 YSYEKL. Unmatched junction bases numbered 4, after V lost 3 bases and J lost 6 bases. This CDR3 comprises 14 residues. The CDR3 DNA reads TGCGCCAGCAGCCATACCGGGAGGGGCAATGAGCAGTTCTTC. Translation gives CASSHTGRGNEQFF.

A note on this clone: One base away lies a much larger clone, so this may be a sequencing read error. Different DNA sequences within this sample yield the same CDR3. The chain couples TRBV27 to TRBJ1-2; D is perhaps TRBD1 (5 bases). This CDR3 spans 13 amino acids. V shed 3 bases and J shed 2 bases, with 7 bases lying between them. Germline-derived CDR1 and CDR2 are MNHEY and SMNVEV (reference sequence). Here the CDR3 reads CASSFEGNYGYTF. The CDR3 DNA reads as TGTGCCAGCAGTTTTGAGGGGAACTATGGCTACACCTTC.

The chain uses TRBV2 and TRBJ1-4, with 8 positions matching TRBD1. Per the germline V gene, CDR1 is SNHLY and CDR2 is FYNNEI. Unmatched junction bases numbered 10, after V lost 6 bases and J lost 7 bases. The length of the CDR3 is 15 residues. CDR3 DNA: TGTGCCAGCAGCTTCCAGGGGGCTGGGTTTGAAAAACTGTTTTTT. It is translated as CASSFQGAGFEKLFF.

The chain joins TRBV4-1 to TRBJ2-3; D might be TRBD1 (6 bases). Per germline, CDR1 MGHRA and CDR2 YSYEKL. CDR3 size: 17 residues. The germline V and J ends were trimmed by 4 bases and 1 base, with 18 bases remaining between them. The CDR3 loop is CASSLPPRAGGTDTQYF. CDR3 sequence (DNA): TGCGCCAGCAGCCTCCCTCCGCGGGCAGGGGGCACAGATACGCAGTATTTT.

The chain's CDR3 is CASGYGGTNEKLFF. DNA of the CDR3: TGTGCCAGCGGATATGGGGGAACTAATGAAAAACTGTTTTTT. J is TRBJ1-4 and V is TRBV7-2; D perhaps matches TRBD1 (5 bases). CDR1 and CDR2 (germline): SGHTA, FQGNSA. Trimming took 8 bases from V and 1 from J, leaving 11 bases between them. The CDR3 sequence is 14 residues long.

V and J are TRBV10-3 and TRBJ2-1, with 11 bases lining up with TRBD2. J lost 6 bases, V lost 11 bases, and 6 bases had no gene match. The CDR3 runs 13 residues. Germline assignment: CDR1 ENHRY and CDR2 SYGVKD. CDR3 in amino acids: CAVLAGVANEQFF. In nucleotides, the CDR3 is TGTGCCGTACTAGCGGGAGTGGCCAATGAGCAGTTCTTC.